This is a list of T cell receptor beta chains from one sample in a study of Tregs in tolerant kidney transplant recipients. Assay: immunoSEQ multiplex PCR; the TCRdb copy retains only in-frame clones and omits some. The sample holds about 69,000 clones, 85% to 90% seen once. The sequencing here drew on CD4+ T cells from blood, taken before the transplant. These TCRs come from a human donor who received a combined kidney and bone marrow transplant. Both conserved end residues are part of each CDR3. D genes are given only for firm matches. Expanded clones get a size class; other rows say once, few or many, or leave the size out.

size	J	D	V	CDR3	DNA
-	TRBJ2-2	-	TRBV5-4	CASSSRGRSDGELFF	TGTGCCAGCAGCTCCAGGGGAAGGTCGGACGGGGAGCTGTTTTTT
-	TRBJ1-1	-	TRBV30	CAWSADRNTEAFF	TGTGCCTGGAGTGCGGACAGAAACACTGAAGCTTTCTTT
-	TRBJ1-1	-	TRBV5-1	CASSLSEYTEAFF	TGCGCCAGCAGCTTGTCTGAGTACACTGAAGCTTTCTTT
-	TRBJ2-2	-	TRBV7-2	CASSLGGVDTGELFF	TGTGCCAGCAGCTTGGGGGGTGTAGATACCGGGGAGCTGTTTTTT
-	TRBJ1-5	-	TRBV19	CASSMQGRNQPQHF	TGTGCCAGTAGTATGCAGGGGCGCAATCAGCCCCAGCATTTT
-	TRBJ1-4	-	TRBV19	CASRNHPRSDEKLFF	TGTGCCAGTAGAAACCATCCCAGGTCCGATGAAAAACTGTTTTTT
-	TRBJ2-1	-	TRBV20-1	CSARDNEQFF	TGCAGTGCTCGGGACAATGAGCAGTTCTTC
once	TRBJ1-5	-	TRBV30	CAWSGGNNQPQHF	TGTGCCTGGAGTGGAGGGAACAATCAGCCCCAGCATTTT
-	TRBJ2-7	TRBD1	TRBV29-1	CSVETRQGGEQYF	TGCAGCGTTGAAACAAGACAGGGGGGTGAGCAGTACTTC
-	TRBJ2-5	TRBD1	TRBV9	CASSVVGQGGETQYF	TGTGCCAGCAGCGTAGTGGGACAGGGAGGGGAGACCCAGTACTTC
-	TRBJ2-7	TRBD2	TRBV15	CATSTSSGRAAGEQYF	TGTGCCACCAGCACAAGTAGCGGGAGGGCCGCAGGCGAGCAGTACTTC
-	TRBJ2-7	TRBD2	TRBV29-1	CSVEGSGSDPYEQYF	TGCAGCGTTGAGGGTAGCGGGAGCGATCCCTACGAGCAGTACTTC
-	TRBJ2-5	-	TRBV30	CAWRARETQYF	TGTGCCTGGAGGGCCCGTGAGACCCAGTACTTC
once	TRBJ1-2	-	TRBV7-2	CASSLAQAGWVDDYGYTF	TGTGCCAGCAGCTTAGCGCAGGCAGGTTGGGTAGACGACTATGGCTACACCTTC
-	TRBJ1-2	-	TRBV6-1	CASSELISGGGGYTF	TGTGCCAGCAGTGAACTCATTTCTGGGGGAGGTGGCTACACCTTC
-	TRBJ2-3	TRBD2	TRBV2	CASSAGTRGTDTQYF	TGTGCCAGCAGTGCCGGGACTAGGGGTACAGATACGCAGTATTTT
-	TRBJ2-1	-	TRBV2	CASTKGRTNNEQFF	TGTGCCAGCACTAAGGGGCGGACCAACAATGAGCAGTTCTTC
few	TRBJ1-5	-	TRBV5-8	CASSPQSYSNQPQHF	TGTGCCAGCAGCCCACAGTCATATAGCAATCAGCCCCAGCATTTT
-	TRBJ2-7	TRBD2	TRBV11-1	CASSSRLAVAEQYF	TGTGCCAGCAGCTCCCGACTAGCGGTAGCCGAGCAGTACTTC
-	TRBJ1-5	-	TRBV19	CASGEWAGSNQPQHF	TGTGCCAGTGGGGAGTGGGCCGGGAGCAATCAGCCCCAGCATTTT
once	TRBJ2-7	TRBD2	TRBV9	CASSVGGAGVTSSYEQYF	TGTGCCAGCAGCGTAGGAGGAGCGGGAGTCACGAGCTCCTACGAGCAGTACTTC
-	TRBJ2-7	-	TRBV11-2	CASSLGATGYYEQYF	TGTGCCAGCAGCTTGGGGGCGACAGGCTACTACGAGCAGTACTTC
-	TRBJ2-2	-	TRBV7-9	CASSHITGGRETGELFF	TGTGCCAGCAGCCACATCACCGGGGGGCGCGAAACCGGGGAGCTGTTTTTT
-	TRBJ2-1	-	TRBV29-1	CSVITQLGRNNEQFF	TGCAGCGTTATCACCCAGTTGGGCCGGAACAATGAGCAGTTCTTC
-	TRBJ1-5	-	TRBV18	CASSPGQQVSNQPQHF	TGTGCCAGCTCACCAGGTCAACAGGTTAGCAATCAGCCCCAGCATTTT
-	TRBJ2-5	-	TRBV6-1	CASSENETPQETQYF	TGTGCCAGCAGTGAAAATGAGACACCCCAAGAGACCCAGTACTTC
-	TRBJ1-5	-	TRBV6-4	CASSVEYSNQPQHF	TGTGCCAGCAGTGTCGAGTATAGCAATCAGCCCCAGCATTTT
-	TRBJ2-1	TRBD1	TRBV5-1	CASSWDRGGNEQFF	TGCGCCAGCAGCTGGGACAGGGGGGGTAATGAGCAGTTCTTC
-	TRBJ2-1	-	TRBV6-6	CASHKSGRVENEQFF	TGTGCCAGCCACAAATCGGGCAGGGTGGAGAATGAGCAGTTCTTC
-	TRBJ1-2	-	TRBV2	CASSVGLVAGGYTF	TGTGCCAGCAGTGTAGGCCTAGTTGCCGGTGGCTACACCTTC
-	TRBJ1-1	TRBD1	TRBV4-1	CASSQPPPWDRGSEAFF	TGCGCCAGCAGCCAACCACCCCCTTGGGACAGGGGCTCTGAAGCTTTCTTT
few	TRBJ2-7	-	TRBV2	CASKERSSEQYF	TGTGCCAGCAAGGAGCGGTCGAGCGAGCAGTACTTC
-	TRBJ2-3	TRBD1	TRBV4-3	CASSPGQGASTQYF	TGCGCCAGCAGCCCGGGACAGGGGGCCTCTACGCAGTATTTT
once	TRBJ1-5	-	TRBV28	CASSLRLDSKVEPQHF	TGTGCCAGCAGTTTAAGACTAGACAGCAAAGTAGAGCCCCAGCATTTT
-	TRBJ2-1	TRBD2	TRBV7-3	CASSETPGLAGEQFF	TGTGCCAGCAGCGAAACACCGGGACTAGCTGGTGAGCAGTTCTTC
-	TRBJ2-7	TRBD1	TRBV27	CASSRDRGSYEQYF	TGTGCCAGCAGTCGGGACAGGGGATCCTACGAGCAGTACTTC
-	TRBJ1-1	-	TRBV28	CASSLDERGTEAFF	TGTGCCAGCAGTTTAGACGAAAGGGGCACTGAAGCTTTCTTT
-	TRBJ2-5	-	TRBV20-1	CSAAIQETQYF	TGCAGTGCGGCCATACAAGAGACCCAGTACTTC
-	TRBJ2-7	-	TRBV5-1	CASSRQGQVAISPYEQYF	TGCGCCAGCAGTCGTCAGGGTCAAGTTGCTATCTCCCCCTACGAGCAGTACTTC
-	TRBJ2-7	TRBD1	TRBV28	CASSLGTEYEQYF	TGTGCCAGCAGTTTAGGGACAGAGTACGAGCAGTACTTC
-	TRBJ2-7	-	TRBV7-2	CASSPRTASDEQYF	TGTGCCAGCAGCCCCCGGACAGCTTCTGACGAGCAGTACTTC
-	TRBJ2-1	-	TRBV6-5	CASRTGLGGYDEQFF	TGTGCCAGCAGAACAGGACTAGGGGGTTATGACGAGCAGTTCTTC
-	TRBJ2-7	-	TRBV18	CASSPGLRDEQYF	TGTGCCAGCTCACCGGGACTTAGGGACGAGCAGTACTTC
-	TRBJ2-3	TRBD1	TRBV5-1	CASSLTGGTSTDTQYF	TGCGCCAGCAGCTTGACAGGGGGCACTAGCACAGATACGCAGTATTTT
-	TRBJ1-1	-	TRBV13	CASSLATLQGTEAFF	TGTGCCAGCAGCTTAGCTACACTTCAGGGCACTGAAGCTTTCTTT